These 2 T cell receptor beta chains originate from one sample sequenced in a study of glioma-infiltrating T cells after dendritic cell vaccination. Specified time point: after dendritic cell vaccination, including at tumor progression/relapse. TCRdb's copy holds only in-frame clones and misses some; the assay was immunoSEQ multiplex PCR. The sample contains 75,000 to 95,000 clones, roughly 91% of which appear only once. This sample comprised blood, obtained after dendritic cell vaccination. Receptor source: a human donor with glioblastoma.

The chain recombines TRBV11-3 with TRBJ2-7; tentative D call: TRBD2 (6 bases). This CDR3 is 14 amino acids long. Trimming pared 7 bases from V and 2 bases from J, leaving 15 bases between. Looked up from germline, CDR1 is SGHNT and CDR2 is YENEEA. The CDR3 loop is CASTPMGGPYEQYF. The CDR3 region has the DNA TGTGCCAGCACCCCAATGGGAGGCCCCTACGAGCAGTACTTC. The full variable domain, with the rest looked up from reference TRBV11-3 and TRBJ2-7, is EAGVVQSPRYKIIEKKQPVAFWCNPISGHNTLYWYLQNLGQGPELLIRYENEEAVDDSQLPKDRFSAERLKGVDSTLKIQPAELGDSAVYLCASTPMGGPYEQYFGPGTRLTVT.

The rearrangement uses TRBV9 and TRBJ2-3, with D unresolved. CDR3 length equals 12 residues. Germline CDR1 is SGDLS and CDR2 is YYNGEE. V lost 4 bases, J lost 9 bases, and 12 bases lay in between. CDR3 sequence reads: CASSSNFGTQYF. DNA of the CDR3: TGTGCCAGCAGCTCCAACTTCGGGACGCAGTATTTT.